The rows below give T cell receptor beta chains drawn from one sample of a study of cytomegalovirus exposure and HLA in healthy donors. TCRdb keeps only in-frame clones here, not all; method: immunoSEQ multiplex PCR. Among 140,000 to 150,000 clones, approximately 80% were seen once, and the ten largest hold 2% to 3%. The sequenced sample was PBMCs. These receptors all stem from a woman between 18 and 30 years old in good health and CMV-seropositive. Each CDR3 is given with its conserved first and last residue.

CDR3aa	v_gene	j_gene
CASSPTGSLYEQYF	TRBV14	TRBJ2-7
CASSSDPGFTFDEQYF	TRBV5-4	TRBJ2-7
CASSPDRGPYQPQHF	TRBV5-4	TRBJ1-5
CASEGQPNQPQHF	TRBV2	TRBJ1-5
CASSSQGGFGNTIYF	TRBV7-8	TRBJ1-3
CSASRRGGYTF	TRBV20-1	TRBJ1-2
CASSLLDRGQGGYTF	TRBV7-2	TRBJ1-2
CASSRTENEKLFF	TRBV6-6	TRBJ1-4
CASSAGTSGGEETQYF	TRBV4-2	TRBJ2-5
CASSQDVRFTGGFGEQYF	TRBV4-1	TRBJ2-7
CASSFIAGGRDEQFF	TRBV5-1	TRBJ2-1
CASSKGGTGTGELFF	TRBV19	TRBJ2-2
CASEQDRYEQYF	TRBV2	TRBJ2-7
CASSITDYGYTF	TRBV5-6	TRBJ1-2
CAISGGQGSSANQPQHF	TRBV10-3	TRBJ1-5
CASSSRTGSGNTIYF	TRBV7-8	TRBJ1-3
CASSLQGWGDNEQFF	TRBV5-6	TRBJ2-1
CASSPLRQAGSGNTIYF	TRBV5-5	TRBJ1-3
CASSLVPGGSYGYTF	TRBV5-4	TRBJ1-2
CASSIGGLARETQYF	TRBV19	TRBJ2-5
CASSLRGGLNTEAFF	TRBV27	TRBJ1-1
CASSSHRIPGGSMDEQFF	TRBV7-9	TRBJ2-1
CASSESPRGRGGNQPQHF	TRBV6-1	TRBJ1-5
CASCLTDRSYEQYF	TRBV6-1	TRBJ2-7
CASSQKLDRGLNTEAFF	TRBV5-4	TRBJ1-1
CASSSSPGLAGSEQYF	TRBV9	TRBJ2-7
CASSYGGARTYEQYF	TRBV28	TRBJ2-7
CASSLAGTMGNTIYF	TRBV5-1	TRBJ1-3
CASSMGGRGLGIQYF	TRBV19	TRBJ2-4
CASSEAGSYGYTF	TRBV25-1	TRBJ1-2
CASKGGNPYEQYF	TRBV2	TRBJ2-7
CASSEVYRNTEAFF	TRBV2	TRBJ1-1
CASSPMTGGFQETQYF	TRBV18	TRBJ2-5
CASSQVNQASEQYF	TRBV4-1	.
CASSIVGAQNQPQHF	TRBV19	TRBJ1-5
CASSLVPLSGEKLFF	TRBV5-5	TRBJ1-4
CSASIAYEQYF	TRBV20-1	TRBJ2-7
CASSSGQAYGYTF	TRBV6-5	TRBJ1-2
CASSENGDTGELFF	TRBV6-4	TRBJ2-2
CASSRVGTGGDIAKNIQYF	TRBV19	TRBJ2-4
CATSNAGNTEAFF	TRBV5-4	TRBJ1-1
CSVRPGEGEKLFF	TRBV29-1	TRBJ1-4
CASTSGTGNYEKLFF	TRBV19	TRBJ1-4
CASSPGQSGANVLTF	TRBV7-2	TRBJ2-6
CASSWGSGVEAEAFF	TRBV5-1	TRBJ1-1
CASSSIGGRRIYGYTF	TRBV11-1	TRBJ1-2
CASSLTRRSSNQPQHF	TRBV12-1	TRBJ1-5
CASSRGPYNEQFF	TRBV19	TRBJ2-1
CASSSGSTRDSGNTIYF	TRBV7-9	TRBJ1-3
CASQGVSYEQYF	TRBV2	TRBJ2-7
CASSLRAGGLSYEQYF	TRBV28	.
CASSSGGVPGELFF	TRBV6-1	TRBJ2-2
CASSLGPEMYEQYF	TRBV7-8	TRBJ2-7
CASSTGGDNSPLHF	TRBV2	TRBJ1-6
CASSPEGRVGTEQYF	TRBV18	TRBJ2-7
CASSSNRVQNTEAFF	TRBV7-9	TRBJ1-1
CASSWTGQLDTQYF	TRBV25-1	TRBJ2-3
CASRGTGEETQYF	TRBV7-9	TRBJ2-5
CASTTSGVETQYF	TRBV6-1	TRBJ2-5
CSVEEGALTQETQYF	TRBV29-1	TRBJ2-5